The 21 T cell receptor beta chains listed next were all sequenced from one sample in a study of blood T cell repertoires in COVID-19. Repertoires were generated with immunoSEQ multiplex PCR, while TCRdb's copy carries only in-frame clones and drops some. The sample has 200,000 or so clones, about 85% seen once. Sample: peripheral blood. These receptors were collected from a man between 45 and 60 years old who had recovered from COVID-19.

This clone was counted only a few times. The chain recombines TRBV27 with TRBJ1-3; maybe TRBD1 (6 bases). Germline-derived CDR1 and CDR2 are MNHEY and SMNVEV (reference sequence). Trimming left V 0 bases short and J 4 bases short, with 13 bases between. The CDR3 runs 16 residues. CDR3 DNA sequence: TGTGCCAGCAGTTTATCGGCAGGGGTAGTCGGAAACACCATATATTTT. This gives the protein CASSLSAGVVGNTIYF.

The rearrangement uses TRBV10-2 and TRBJ2-5; a possible D gene is TRBD1 (5 bases). Trimming pared 4 bases from V and 2 bases from J, leaving 11 bases between. CDR1 WSHSY and CDR2 SAAADI come from the germline V gene. The CDR3 covers 14 residues. Written as DNA, the CDR3 is TGCGCCAGCAGTGGTGAAGGGGTTCAAGAGACCCAGTACTTC. Its protein product is CASSGEGVQETQYF.

V and J are TRBV12-3 or TRBV12-4 and TRBJ1-2; 7 nucleotides line up with TRBD1. The V and J ends lost 6 bases and 4 bases, in that order; junction bases with no gene match: 5. CDR3 size: 13 residues. The CDR3 nucleotides read TGTGCCAGCAGGGGTTCAGGGGGCTATGGCTACACCTTC. Its protein is CASRGSGGYGYTF.

The chain links TRBV24-1 to TRBJ2-7, with 11 bases that match TRBD1. CDR1 is KGHDR, CDR2 SFDVKD, per germline. V lost 3 bases to trimming and J lost 5 bases; unmatched junction nucleotides: 5. The CDR3 sequence is 15 residues long. The CDR3: CATSDPDRGPHEQYF. Written as DNA, the CDR3 is TGTGCCACCAGTGATCCGGACAGGGGGCCCCACGAGCAGTACTTC.

This chain uses TRBV10-1 with TRBJ1-5; D is undetermined. CDR3 length equals 15 residues. With 6 bases removed from V and 7 bases from J, the gap between germline ends came to 19 bases. CDR1 and CDR2 (germline): WNHNN, SYGVQD (reference sequence). The CDR3 DNA reads as TGCGCCAGCAGGGCTAGGACTTTCTTAGGCCAGCCCCAGCATTTT. Its translation is CASRARTFLGQPQHF.

This clone appeared a single time. The genes are TRBV11-2 and TRBJ2-7; 8 nucleotides line up with TRBD2. CDR1 is SGHAT and CDR2 is FQNNGV in the germline V gene. V dropped 5 bases and J dropped 5; count of bases not matched to a gene: 11. CDR3 length: 15 amino acids. The CDR3 sequence: CASSRWRREDDEQYF. The CDR3 DNA reads as TGTGCCAGCAGCCGGTGGCGGCGGGAGGATGACGAGCAGTACTTC.

In its sample, this clone was seen once. Other DNA sequences in this sample translate to the same CDR3. The chain employs TRBV7-9 and TRBJ2-7, with TRBD2 matching over 10 bases. Trimming cost V 1 base and J 4 bases; bases outside gene matches: 4. Germline CDR1 is SEHNR and CDR2 is FQNEAQ (reference sequence). The CDR3 has 15 residues. CDR3 DNA sequence: TGTGCCAGCAGCTTAGGATTAGCGGGAGGATACGAGCAGTACTTC. This translates into CASSLGLAGGYEQYF.

The chain is built from TRBV5-1 and TRBJ1-4; TRBD1 matches 7 bases. Germline CDR1 SGHRS, CDR2 YFSETQ. The CDR3 covers 16 residues. Trimming at V came to 0 bases and at J to 5 bases, leaving 7 bases not matched to a gene. The CDR3 loop is CASSLAGTAQNEKLFF. The CDR3 DNA is TGCGCCAGCAGCTTGGCCGGGACAGCGCAAAATGAAAAACTGTTTTTT.

The chain employs TRBV27 and TRBJ1-2; D gene ambiguous. The CDR3 extends over 13 amino acids. Deletions cut 4 bases from V and 0 bases from J, with 6 bases between. Germline loops: CDR1 MNHEY, CDR2 SMNVEV (reference sequence). The CDR3 DNA reads TGTGCCAGCAGTTCACAGACTAACTATGGCTACACCTTC. As protein: CASSSQTNYGYTF.

The chain uses TRBV5-1 and TRBJ1-4; a possible D gene is TRBD1 (5 bases). The germline gives CDR1 SGHRS, CDR2 YFSETQ. This CDR3 has 16 amino acids. V lost 5 bases, J lost 2 bases, and 16 bases lay in between. The CDR3 nucleotides read TGCGCCAGCAGTAACGGGGGGAGAAGGACTAATGAAAAACTGTTTTTT. This encodes CASSNGGRRTNEKLFF.

The chain recombines TRBV19 with TRBJ2-7, with 7 positions matching TRBD2. Trimming at V came to 3 bases and at J to 1 base, leaving 6 bases not matched to a gene. Germline loops: CDR1 LNHDA, CDR2 SQIVND (reference sequence). This CDR3 is 15 amino acids long. In DNA form, the CDR3 reads TGTGCCAGTAGTATCTCAGCGGGGCTATCCTACGAGCAGTACTTC. Protein sequence: CASSISAGLSYEQYF.

The chain employs TRBV18 and TRBJ2-7; 12 bases agree with TRBD1. The CDR3 runs 14 residues. With V trimmed by 5 bases and J by 5 bases, 4 bases remained unmatched. CDR1 KGHSH and CDR2 LQKENI come from the germline V gene. CDR3 sequence: CASSAGTGGDEQYF. The CDR3 DNA reads TGTGCCAGCTCAGCCGGGACAGGGGGCGACGAGCAGTACTTC. Full variable domain (rest looked up from reference TRBV18 and TRBJ2-7): NAGVMQNPRHLVRRRGQEARLRCSPMKGHSHVYWYRQLPEEGLKFMVYLQKENIIDESGMPKERFSAEFPKEGPSILRIQQVVRGDSAAYFCASSAGTGGDEQYFGPGTRLTVT.

The V call is TRBV7-6, the J call TRBJ2-7; 11 nucleotides align to TRBD1. CDR1 SGHVS and CDR2 FNYEAQ come from the germline V gene. The CDR3 contains 16 residues. The trim removed 5 bases at V and 4 bases at J, leaving 10 bases unmatched. CDR3 residues: CASSATSGQGEYEQYF. CDR3 sequence (DNA): TGTGCCAGCAGCGCAACCTCGGGACAGGGGGAATACGAGCAGTACTTC.

The chain carries TRBV11-2 and TRBJ2-5, with a possible D match to TRBD1 (6 bases). The germline V gene encodes CDR1 SGHAT and CDR2 FQNNGV. The CDR3 totals 15 residues. With 4 bases removed from V and 3 bases from J, the gap between germline ends came to 15 bases. The CDR3 sequence: CASSYHGGAEETQYF. The CDR3 nucleotides read TGTGCCAGCAGCTACCATGGGGGCGCAGAAGAGACCCAGTACTTC.

V usage is TRBV15 and J usage is TRBJ1-4; possibly TRBD1 for D (5 bases). Germline CDR1 LNHNV, CDR2 YYDKDF (reference sequence). This CDR3 is built from 15 residues. The germline V and J ends were trimmed by 0 bases and 5 bases, with 10 bases remaining between them. The CDR3 DNA sequence: TGTGCCACCAGCAGAGATGCGGGGGGGAATGAAAAACTGTTTTTT. This gives the protein CATSRDAGGNEKLFF. The full variable domain, in which reference TRBV15 and TRBJ1-4 provide the parts outside the CDR3, is DAMVIQNPRYQVTQFGKPVTLSCSQTLNHNVMYWYQQKSSQAPKLLFHYYDKDFNNEADTPDNFQSRRPNTSFCFLDIRSPGLGDTAMYLCATSRDAGGNEKLFFGSGTQLSVL.

The gene calls are TRBV15 and TRBJ2-1; a possible D gene is TRBD2 (5 bases). The CDR3 contains 17 residues. Germline V gene data show CDR1 as LNHNV and CDR2 as YYDKDF (reference sequence). The V and J ends lost 5 bases and 4 bases respectively, with 21 bases between them. The CDR3 here is CATSESLGAPKYNEQFF. The CDR3 DNA is TGTGCCACCAGCGAGTCCTTGGGAGCCCCGAAGTACAATGAGCAGTTCTTC.

Concerning this clone itself: Other DNA sequences of this sample code for an identical CDR3. The chain uses TRBV18 and TRBJ2-1; TRBD1 matches 7 bases. The length of the CDR3 is 14 residues. Per the germline V gene, CDR1 is KGHSH and CDR2 is LQKENI. V trimming: 3 bases; J trimming: 4 bases; junction bases outside the gene matches: 3. The CDR3 protein is CASSPGQAYNEQFF. CDR3 DNA: TGTGCCAGCTCACCCGGACAGGCGTACAATGAGCAGTTCTTC. Filled out from reference TRBV18 and TRBJ2-1, the complete variable domain reads NAGVMQNPRHLVRRRGQEARLRCSPMKGHSHVYWYRQLPEEGLKFMVYLQKENIIDESGMPKERFSAEFPKEGPSILRIQQVVRGDSAAYFCASSPGQAYNEQFFGPGTRLTVL.

V usage is TRBV2 and J usage is TRBJ2-7; D remains ambiguous. Germline CDR1 reads SNHLY; CDR2 reads FYNNEI. The V gene lost 1 base and the J gene lost 1 base, with 5 bases spanning the gap. The CDR3 has 13 amino acids. As DNA, the CDR3 is TGTGCCAGCAGTGAAGACAGATCCTACGAGCAGTACTTC. It specifies CASSEDRSYEQYF.

This clone came up once. The DNA of the CDR3 is TGTGCCAGCAGCCCCGGACTAGCGAGGCTTACACCCCGCAATGAGCAGTTCTTC. It yields the protein CASSPGLARLTPRNEQFF. The V and J genes are TRBV6-7 and TRBJ2-1; TRBD2 aligns across 9 bases. TRBV6-7 is given ORF status, its function remaining uncertain. The trim removed 6 bases at V and 6 bases at J, leaving 18 bases unmatched. This CDR3 is 18 amino acids long.

The CDR3 here is CASSTQGAGQPQHF. DNA of the CDR3: TGTGCCAGTAGTACACAGGGGGCAGGACAGCCCCAGCATTTT. The chain couples TRBV19 to TRBJ1-5; TRBD1 agrees at 9 bases. Germline CDR1 reads LNHDA; CDR2 reads SQIVND (reference sequence). Losses at the gene ends were 4 bases for V and 7 bases for J; bases not matched to a gene: 5. CDR3 size: 14 residues.

The chain joins TRBV28 to TRBJ1-2; maybe TRBD1 (6 bases). This CDR3 has 12 residues. Trimming left V 4 bases short and J 6 bases short, with 9 bases between. From germline, CDR1 is MDHEN and CDR2 SYDVKM. The CDR3 nucleotides read TGTGCCAGCAGTTCGAACAGGGATGGCTACACCTTC. This encodes CASSSNRDGYTF.